This paragraph reports one TCR beta chain. The antigen remains unidentified. The CDR3 covers 17 residues. V lost 5 bases to trimming and J lost 0 bases; unmatched junction nucleotides: 10. Germline V lookup: CDR1 SGHVS, CDR2 FNYEAQ. The sample belongs to a study of T cell repertoires in cytomegalovirus infection. Study-level background: An indication of both CMV infection and matching HLA type came from public TCR beta signatures. General observations from the study: There were carriers of CMV plus the relevant HLA, and cumulative public TCR beta family frequency identified them. CMV-specific TCR beta clonotypes restricted by HLA-C were the ones dominating the ex vivo response.

One entry per CDR3 protein results from TCRdb running MiXCR on the reads. Here the sample spans roughly 760,000 distinct CDR3 sequences, roughly 36% being singletons. Sequenced material: PBMCs. This clonotype was sampled from a human donor in good health (CMV status not recorded). Some clones in this sample may be carry-over from other donors' samples. The chain recombines TRBV7-6 with TRBJ2-1, with 7 nucleotides matching TRBD1. CDR3 region: CASSPLRGDSSYNEQFF. The CDR3 DNA reads as TGTGCCAGCAGCCCGCTACGTGGGGACAGCTCCTACAATGAGCAGTTCTTC.